This TCR beta chain was captured by sequencing in a study of graft-versus-host responses after intestinal transplantation. A remark on this clone: The antigen is undetermined.

The assay was immunoSEQ multiplex PCR, and TCRdb's table has in-frame clones only and misses some. The table shows approximately 93,000 clones, with 85% to 95% occurring only once. Per the germline V gene, CDR1 is MDHEN and CDR2 is SYDVKM. There are 13 residues in the CDR3. Germline trimming cut 2 bases from V and 8 bases from J; bases unmatched to any gene: 3. The sequencing here drew on unstimulated CD8+ T cells sorted from spleen or lymph node cells, taken before transplant. The sequence came from a human donor who was the organ donor for an intestinal transplant. The rearrangement joins TRBV28 to TRBJ1-3; 7 positions agree with TRBD1. The CDR3 spells CASSLPQGDTIYF. CDR3 DNA: TGTGCCAGCAGTTTACCCCAGGGGGACACCATATATTTT.